The clone carrying this T cell receptor beta chain was recorded only once. Antigen unknown. Using immunoSEQ multiplex PCR, the repertoire was profiled, and TCRdb retains in-frame clones only, with some absent. The sample includes roughly 850,000 clones, roughly 96% of them seen just once. The CDR3 consists of 12 residues. Trimming cost V 0 bases and J 3 bases, with 3 bases left between them. Germline V gene data show CDR1 as LNHNV and CDR2 as YYDKDF (reference sequence). This sample was included in a study of shared clonotypes between healthy human individuals. Study-wide results and limits: Generation of non-shared clonotypes was less probable than generation of clonotypes shared by all four donors. Sampling covered blood only; tissue repertoires likely differ.

Terminally differentiated effector memory CD45RA+ cells were left out of the naive CD8 fraction, which was CD45RO-negative and positively selected for CCR7. The rearrangement links TRBV15 to TRBJ2-7; D unclear. The sequence came from a man under 40 in good health. Sequences were obtained from naive CD8+ T cells sorted from blood. CDR3 sequence (DNA): TGTGCCACCAGCAGAGACCACTACGAGCAGTACTTC. Residues: CATSRDHYEQYF.